What follows is one T cell receptor beta chain and its context. Its antigen remains unidentified. The CDR3 contains 11 residues. CDR1 and CDR2 (germline): MNHNS, SASEGT. The germline V and J ends were trimmed by 8 bases and 8 bases, with 12 bases remaining between them. PCR used 60 Vbeta primers and 13 Jbeta primers. Clones were read by immunoSEQ multiplex PCR, and TCRdb kept only the in-frame ones, dropping some. The data show 110,000 or so clones, approximately 67% seen once. The data were taken from a study of cytomegalovirus exposure and HLA in healthy donors. The overall study: Drawn from HLA-typed donors, about 82 million unique TCRs were held in an early data release. Regarding the study as a whole: Analyses of presence and absence presupposed an approximately uniform sequencing depth across donors. Association with HLA alleles at 0.05 false discovery rate was found for roughly 17,000 TCR beta sequences in a later analysis.

Samples came from healthy bone marrow donors. The receptor was derived from a man younger than 30 in good health and CMV-seropositive. The chain has TRBV6-1 and TRBJ1-2; D is possibly TRBD1 (6 bases). The sequencing input was PBMCs. In DNA form, the CDR3 reads TGTGCCAGCCGGGACAATGAAGGCTACACCTTC. Translated, it gives CASRDNEGYTF.